This T cell receptor (beta chain) is from a study of response to subunit inactivated influenza vaccine. Study results and caveats: Authors suggested each seasonal influenza vaccination recruits few new T cells.

V was cut by 5 bases and J by 0 bases, with 14 bases left in between. This CDR3 has 15 amino acids. The germline CDR1 and CDR2 sequences are LGHNA and YNFKEQ. Each CDR3 protein gets one entry after TCRdb re-called the RT-PCR reads with MiXCR. Of about 160,000 distinct CDR3 sequences listed, 9.5% to 13% are singletons. This clonotype has at least ten counts. Its antigen is currently unknown. The chain recombines TRBV4-2 with TRBJ2-7, with D unresolved. The source was non-naive T cells sorted from PBMCs, collected more than 35 days after vaccination. The TCR comes from a man aged 45-65 years who received an inactivated influenza vaccine. As DNA, the CDR3 is TGTGCCAGCAGCGCCCGACTGACTGACTCCTACGAGCAGTACTTC. It encodes CASSARLTDSYEQYF.